These 12 T cell receptor beta chains came from one sample sequenced in a study of shared clonotypes between healthy human individuals. TCRdb keeps only in-frame clones here, not all; method: immunoSEQ multiplex PCR. The sample records around 1.9 million clones, approximately 94% being singletons. CD45RO-negative, CCR7-positively selected cells formed the naive CD8 fraction, excluding terminally differentiated effector memory CD45RA+ cells. The sample consisted of naive CD8+ T cells from PBMCs. The receptors were sampled from a man aged 18 to 29 in good health. Some clones in this sample may be carry-over from other donors' samples.

The chain uses TRBV7-8 and TRBJ2-1, with TRBD2 matching 8 bases. V shed 6 bases and J 15 bases; nucleotides not matched to a gene: 10. This CDR3 spans 12 amino acids. Germline loops: CDR1 SGHVS, CDR2 FQNEAQ. This CDR3 reads CASRFGREGTFF. In DNA, the CDR3 is TGTGCCAGCAGATTTGGACGGGAGGGGACGTTCTTC.

This clone was recorded once. The rearrangement joins TRBV4-1 to TRBJ2-7; TRBD1 is a possible D gene (5 bases). CDR1 is MGHRA and CDR2 is YSYEKL in the germline V gene. This CDR3 comprises 15 residues. V lost 0 bases and J 7 bases, leaving 16 bases between the germline ends. For the CDR3, the DNA is TGCGCCAGCAGCCAAGAGTTCGACGAAGGGGTGGAGCAGTACTTC. Amino acid sequence: CASSQEFDEGVEQYF.

As concerns this clone: Other DNA sequences within the sample encode an identical CDR3. The chain employs TRBV7-9 and TRBJ2-7; perhaps TRBD1 as D (5 bases). V dropped 1 base and J dropped 0 bases, with 10 bases sitting between them. This CDR3 comprises 15 residues. Germline V lookup: CDR1 SEHNR, CDR2 FQNEAQ (reference sequence). The CDR3 DNA is TGTGCCAGCAGCTTAGTAGTAGGGGCCTCCTACGAGCAGTACTTC. Residues: CASSLVVGASYEQYF.

The chain recombines TRBV13 with TRBJ2-2, with 7 bases aligning to TRBD1. This CDR3 has 15 amino acids. The germline V gene has CDR1 PRHDT and CDR2 FYEKMQ (reference sequence). V shed 4 bases, J shed 6 bases, and the junction held 8 bases outside the gene matches. This chain's CDR3 is CASSSRQGFSGELFF. The CDR3 coding sequence is TGTGCCAGCAGCTCCAGACAGGGTTTTTCCGGGGAGCTGTTTTTT. Supplemented by reference TRBV13 and TRBJ2-2, the full variable domain reads AAGVIQSPRHLIKEKRETATLKCYPIPRHDTVYWYQQGPGQDPQFLISFYEKMQSDKGSIPDRFSAQQFSDYHSELNMSSLELGDSALYFCASSSRQGFSGELFFGEGSRLTVL.

V gene TRBV2 combines with J gene TRBJ1-3, with D unclear. The CDR3 spans 15 residues. V shed 4 bases and J shed 2 bases, with 12 bases lying between them. CDR1 SNHLY and CDR2 FYNNEI come from the germline V gene. The CDR3: CASSVDWNPGNTIYF. Written as DNA, the CDR3 is TGTGCCAGCAGTGTGGACTGGAATCCTGGAAACACCATATATTTT.

The chain is built from TRBV11-2 and TRBJ2-5; D might be TRBD2 (5 bases). This CDR3 has 16 residues. CDR1 is SGHAT and CDR2 is FQNNGV in the germline V gene. V was pared by 4 bases and J by 0 bases, with 15 bases between. CDR3 protein: CASSSGEAVYQETQYF. The CDR3 region has the DNA TGTGCCAGCAGCTCCGGGGAAGCGGTGTACCAAGAGACCCAGTACTTC.

The chain carries TRBV27 and TRBJ2-1, with a weak D call TRBD2 (6 bases). V gave up 0 bases and J gave up 8 bases, with 17 bases separating them. This CDR3 is 16 amino acids long. Germline V CDR1 and CDR2: MNHEY, SMNVEV (reference sequence). The CDR3 DNA sequence: TGTGCCAGCAGTTTATCGGAACCGGGAGTAAGCGATGAGCAGTTCTTC. This encodes CASSLSEPGVSDEQFF.

This clone occurred once. The chain carries TRBV27 and TRBJ2-5; possibly TRBD1 for D (5 bases). Germline CDR1 is MNHEY and CDR2 is SMNVEV (reference sequence). The CDR3 extends over 15 amino acids. V lost 4 bases and J lost 0, with 12 bases in between. In DNA, the CDR3 is TGTGCCAGCAGTTCCTGGGCAGGGAACCAAGAGACCCAGTACTTC. It specifies CASSSWAGNQETQYF.

V is TRBV19 and J is TRBJ2-1; D is ambiguous. Germline CDR1 LNHDA, CDR2 SQIVND (reference sequence). Trimming left V 2 bases short and J 1 base short, with 6 bases between. The CDR3 has 14 residues. The CDR3 spells CASSITVSYNEQFF. In DNA, the CDR3 is TGTGCCAGTAGTATAACTGTATCCTACAATGAGCAGTTCTTC.

DNA for the CDR3: TGTGCCAGCAGGGGGCTAGCGGGACCCCTGGAGGAGCTGTTTTTT. Protein product: CASRGLAGPLEELFF. The chain is built from TRBV27 and TRBJ2-2; 9 nucleotides align to TRBD2. Germline CDR1 MNHEY, CDR2 SMNVEV (reference sequence). V was pared by 6 bases and J by 10 bases, with 12 bases of the junction left unmatched. The CDR3 totals 15 residues.

The sample holds one count of this clone. V is TRBV5-5 and J is TRBJ1-4, with unresolved D. V lost 2 bases and J lost 8, with 13 bases in between. CDR1 and CDR2 (germline): SGHKS, YYEKEE (reference sequence). CDR3 size: 14 residues. The CDR3 is CASSLGQKPEKLFF. The DNA of the CDR3 is TGTGCCAGCAGCTTAGGGCAAAAGCCGGAAAAACTGTTTTTT.

V is TRBV10-3 and J is TRBJ1-2; TRBD1 matches at 8 bases. V was pared by 0 bases and J by 5 bases, with 17 bases of the junction left unmatched. Germline-derived CDR1 and CDR2 are ENHRY and SYGVKD. CDR3 length: 19 residues. The CDR3 nucleotides are TGTGCCATCAGTGAGTCGAATTCCCCCAGACAGGGGTTCGAGTATGGCTACACCTTC. Its translation: CAISESNSPRQGFEYGYTF.